A single T cell receptor beta chain is shown here with its context. No antigen is known for it. No much larger clone is present one base from it, and per-base qualities are unavailable. One collaborating source in Seattle enrolled patients while the patients were actively infected and followed the patients over time throughout the course of disease. Whole blood was collected in K2EDTA tubes by collaborating institutions according to the institutions' own protocols. For TCRbeta analysis, collaborator samples were shipped as frozen whole blood, as isolated PBMCs, or as DNA extracted from either sample type. CDR1 and CDR2, looked up from the germline V gene (reference sequence), are LGHDT and YNNKEL. From cysteine to phenylalanine, the CDR3 is 17 amino acids long. Here the CDR3 DNA is all that survives: 51 bases in frame from base 1. The junction shows trimming of 4 bases on V and 1 base on J, and the gene matches do not reach 8 bases of it.

TCRbeta CDR3 regions were amplified from genomic DNA by means of the immunoSEQ Assay, a bias-controlled multiplex PCR. In the source study's methods: The number of nucleated cells in each sample was estimated by amplification of reference gene primers within the assay. Sequence reads were collapsed and filtered to measure the absolute abundance of every unique TCRbeta CDR3 rearrangement. For each sample, productive Simpson clonality was calculated as the square root of Simpson's diversity index over productive rearrangements. TCRdb mirrors the immuneACCESS table, restricted to in-frame sequences. Some clones are absent from its copies; in checked studies, under half trace to an unresolved V gene, and the reason for the others is unknown. The DNA gave D and trimming, while V, J and clone size come from that table. This sample gives about 160,000 clones in total; roughly 82% of them show up just once. Under 9% of the sample lies in the top ten.

The data were taken from a study of blood T cell repertoires in COVID-19 (dated by TCRdb to the early 2020s). About the full investigation: Collaborator samples came from the United States, Italy and Spain and covered acute and convalescent phases of COVID-19. A freely available public database, intended as a resource for researchers studying the immune response to SARS-CoV-2, is where the repertoires were released. The samples were drawn from the first 160 participants of the ongoing ImmuneRACE study and from about 1,200 subjects provided by 6 global collaborators. Where available, HLA class I and class II types were taken from metadata supplied by the sample provider and were not determined by assay-based typing. Subjects who had been exposed to COVID-19, were actively infected with it, or had recovered from it provided the deeply sampled blood TCRbeta repertoires that made up the dataset. The prospective study material was composed of cDNA or gDNA derived from T cells, B-cell-depleted T cells, or PBMCs. Sample metadata almost always included a de-identified subject ID, COVID-19 status, age in years and sex.

Study-wide conclusions, independent of this receptor: The amount of clinical and demographic metadata varied by source and participant and was provided uncurated.

The chain employs TRBV3-1 (or the pseudogene TRBV3-2) and TRBJ2-4; 9 bases in between match TRBD1. What was sequenced was peripheral blood. This clonotype was sampled from a woman aged 35 to 49 with COVID-19, enrolled during active disease. For the CDR3, the sequence is CASSLAGTGKAKNIQYF. The DNA sequence is TGTGCCAGCAGCCTTGCCGGGACAGGGAAGGCCAAAAACATTCAGTACTTC.